The clone carrying this T cell receptor beta chain was picked up one time. Its antigen is currently unknown. These data originate in a study of T cells after posttransplantation cyclophosphamide. Overall study findings and caveats: Later post-transplant blood repertoires were often dominated by donor CD8+ memory clones. TRB overlap between skin or GI tissue T cells and blood was limited.

V trimming: 1 base; J trimming: 4 bases; junction bases outside the gene matches: 4. The CDR3 contains 15 residues. The V gene's germline CDR1 is LGHNA and CDR2 YSLEER. Data came from immunoSEQ multiplex PCR; TCRdb stores just in-frame clones and leaves some out. The data show tens of thousands of clones, 70% to 90% seen once. V gene TRBV4-3 combines with J gene TRBJ2-3; 8 bases fit TRBD2. Source material: PBMCs. This TCR derives from a woman aged 40 to 50 with a blood cancer, CMV-positive, and with a related stem cell donor. The CDR3 is CASSQGAGGADTQYF. DNA of the CDR3: TGCGCCAGCAGCCAAGGTGCGGGGGGCGCAGATACGCAGTATTTT.